A single T cell receptor (beta chain) is shown here with its context. Its antigen is not known. Deletions cut 7 bases from V and 0 bases from J, with 18 bases between. The germline V gene has CDR1 SGHNT and CDR2 YYREEE (reference sequence). The CDR3 is made up of 16 amino acids. TCRdb keeps only in-frame clones here, not all; method: immunoSEQ multiplex PCR. Seen here are about 140,000 clones, more than 85% observed once, and the top ten hold about 3.7%. The sample is drawn from a study of T cell responses to AZD1222 COVID-19 vaccine. Second-dose recipients at about 4 or about 12 weeks were treated as one pooled group. Regarding the study as a whole: Possibly, clonal diversity was underestimated; donors were largely white British and included more females. Regions 160-218 and 743-854 dominated among vaccine-associated CD4 TCRs spanning spike. Spike-specific TCR breadth and depth were elevated following two AZD1222 doses.

This clonotype was obtained from an adult who received the AZD1222 COVID-19 vaccine. The V gene is TRBV5-4, the J gene TRBJ2-3, with D possibly being TRBD1 (5 bases). The sequencing used peripheral blood, collected 28 days after the second AZD1222 dose. The CDR3 DNA follows: TGTGCCAGCCACCCAAGGGGCCGACGGAGCACAGATACGCAGTATTTT. Translating gives CASHPRGRRSTDTQYF. Complete variable domain (other parts from reference TRBV5-4 and TRBJ2-3): ETGVTQSPTHLIKTRGQQVTLRCSSQSGHNTVSWYQQALGQGPQFIFQYYREEENGRGNFPPRFSGLQFPNYSSELNVNALELDDSALYLCASHPRGRRSTDTQYFGPGTRLTVL.